The entry below gives a single TCR beta chain sequence along with its context. With a constant-region primer, TCR beta cDNA was made from 450 to 650 ng of total RNA. Investigators got TCR beta libraries out of three nested multiplex PCR rounds, done with slightly modified ARM-PCR. Primers for the first two PCR rounds were TRBV1-TRBV30 forward primers and a C-beta reverse primer (roughly 10 cycles per round). TCRdb re-called the multiplex PCR reads through MiXCR, storing one row per CDR3 protein. The sample has 35,000 to 40,000 distinct CDR3 sequences, approximately 71% seen once; the top ten hold 37%. The sample is drawn from a study of tumor-infiltrating lymphocytes in primary liver carcinoma. Investigators took RNA and DNA out together from about 20-30 mg of unsorted bulk tissue. CDR3 length: 13 residues. Between the trimmed V and J ends, which lost 7 bases and 2 bases, there was a span of 11 bases. CDR1 and CDR2 from the germline V gene are MNHEY and SVGEGT.

Sequencing used tumor-adjacent normal liver tissue. This chain joins TRBV6-2 or TRBV6-3 and TRBJ1-1; no reliable D call. The sequence derives from a middle-aged man with primary liver carcinoma and hepatitis B virus infection. The CDR3 DNA reads TGTGCCAGCACCGTCTTCGGCAACACTGAAGCTTTCTTT. Translation gives CASTVFGNTEAFF.